This passage covers 8 T cell receptor beta chains from one sample sequenced in a study of T cells in Graves' hyperthyroidism and ophthalmopathy. RNA transcripts served as the template for amplifying TCR beta CDR3 regions. A first-round RT-PCR of the TCR CDR3 used the HTBI primer set. From the multiplex PCR reads, TCRdb called clonotypes with MiXCR, one entry per CDR3 protein. The sample contains under 650,000 distinct CDR3 sequences, about a sixth of which appear only once. Sequencing used blood. All receptors derive from a woman in her twenties or thirties with Graves' hyperthyroidism.

This clonotype was seen repeatedly, ten times or more. The chain carries TRBV28 and TRBJ2-3; TRBD2 matches at 9 bases. The CDR3 has 13 amino acids. Germline CDR1 reads MDHEN; CDR2 reads SYDVKM. The ends lost 5 bases at V and 11 bases at J; junction bases unmatched: 8. The CDR3 is CASSPARAGGQYF. CDR3 coding DNA: TGTGCCAGCAGTCCTGCCCGAGCGGGGGGGCAGTATTTT.

The rearrangement uses TRBV27 and TRBJ1-1; 11 nucleotides align to TRBD1. Losses at the gene ends were 8 bases for V and 12 bases for J; bases not matched to a gene: 5. Germline-derived CDR1 and CDR2 are MNHEY and SMNVEV (reference sequence). The CDR3 consists of 11 residues. The CDR3: CASGQGAGTFF. CDR3 sequence (DNA): TGTGCCAGCGGACAGGGGGCTGGGACTTTCTTT.

This clonotype was observed many times. The genes are TRBV12-3 or TRBV12-4 and TRBJ2-3, with D perhaps TRBD2 (5 bases). Between the trimmed V and J ends, which lost 1 base and 3 bases, there was a span of 11 bases. The CDR3 sequence is 15 residues long. The CDR3 is CASSLDEEETDTQYF. DNA of the CDR3: TGTGCCAGCAGTTTAGACGAGGAGGAAACAGATACGCAGTATTTT.

This clonotype was detected a few times. The chain is built from TRBV20-1 and TRBJ2-5, with D tentatively TRBD2 (6 bases). This CDR3 region has 15 residues. Germline V gene lookup returns CDR1 DFQATT and CDR2 SNEGSKA (reference sequence). V was pared by 6 bases and J by 7 bases, with 24 bases between. The CDR3 loop reads CSALESLADRGTQYF. The DNA for the CDR3 is TGCAGTGCCCTGGAGAGTTTAGCGGACCGGGGGACCCAGTACTTC.

This clonotype turned up a few times. The V call is TRBV13, the J call TRBJ1-1; D perhaps matches TRBD1 (6 bases). This CDR3 region has 17 residues. Between the trimmed V and J ends, which lost 5 bases and 1 base, there was a span of 20 bases. In germline, CDR1 is PRHDT, CDR2 FYEKMQ (reference sequence). The CDR3 is CASSPTGKEGSNTEAFF. CDR3 DNA: TGTGCCAGCAGCCCAACAGGGAAAGAGGGATCGAACACTGAAGCTTTCTTT.

Worth noting for this clonotype: A read error is possible here, since a much larger clone lies one base away. CDR3: CASSPREGANRNTGELFF. The CDR3 coding sequence is TGTGCCAGCAGTCCCCGGGAGGGAGCGAATAGGAACACCGGGGAGCTGTTTTTT. The gene calls are TRBV27 and TRBJ2-2; 8 nucleotides line up with TRBD2. Losses at the gene ends were 5 bases for V and 1 base for J; bases not matched to a gene: 12. CDR1 MNHEY and CDR2 SMNVEV come from the germline V gene (reference sequence). The CDR3 loop spans 18 amino acids.

In this sample, this clonotype turned up a few times. The chain combines TRBV10-3 with TRBJ1-1; unclear D gene. This CDR3 spans 12 amino acids. Germline values: CDR1 ENHRY, CDR2 SYGVKD. Trimming shortened V by 8 bases and J by 5 bases, and 12 bases separated the two germline ends. The CDR3 protein is CAIWTMGTEAFF. CDR3 nucleotides: TGTGCCATCTGGACCATGGGGACTGAAGCTTTCTTT.

This clonotype was picked up many times. The chain employs TRBV2 and TRBJ2-7; 13 bases line up with TRBD2. CDR1 is SNHLY, CDR2 FYNNEI, per germline. This CDR3 is 14 amino acids long. V lost 8 bases to trimming and J lost 6 bases; unmatched junction nucleotides: 7. The CDR3 DNA is TGTGCCAGCTCCCGGACTAGCGGGAGTAGCGAGCAGTACTTC. It specifies CASSRTSGSSEQYF. Supplemented by reference TRBV2 and TRBJ2-7, the full variable domain reads EPEVTQTPSHQVTQMGQEVILRCVPISNHLYFYWYRQILGQKVEFLVSFYNNEISEKSEIFDDQFSVERPDGSNFTLKIRSTKLEDSAMYFCASSRTSGSSEQYFGPGTRLTVT.